What follows describes a single T cell receptor (beta chain). The antigen is undetermined. The sample comes from a study of OX40 agonist ivuxolimab in advanced cancers. Libraries were prepared by immunoSEQ multiplex PCR; TCRdb keeps only in-frame clonotypes and omits some of them. The sample shows tens of thousands of clones, approximately 90% of them seen only once. General observations from the study: In general, CD8+ T cells held more expanded clones than CD4+ did, on average. Doses of 0.1 to 3.0 mg/kg were accompanied by clonal expansion of CD4+ and CD8+ blood T cells by week 6.

Exclusion applied to patients with autoimmune disease history or systemic immunosuppression. The TCR originated in an adult with an advanced solid tumor such as melanoma, head and neck, liver or kidney cancer. The specimen comprised CD4+ or CD8+ T cells sorted from blood, sampled in a trial of the OX40 agonist ivuxolimab.

The CDR3 DNA sequence: TGCGCCAGCAGCCAAGGACAGGGGGACACTGAAGCTTTCTTT. Its protein is CASSQGQGDTEAFF. The chain carries TRBV4-1 and TRBJ1-1; TRBD1 matches 9 bases. After removal of 1 base from V and 3 bases from J, the junction contained 0 bases not matched to a gene. The CDR3 loop spans 14 amino acids. Germline V gene lookup returns CDR1 MGHRA and CDR2 YSYEKL.